The 9 T cell receptor beta chains given below trace back to one sample, sequenced in a study of cytomegalovirus exposure and HLA in healthy donors. The PCR was carried out with 60 Vbeta primers and 13 Jbeta primers. The assay was immunoSEQ multiplex PCR, and TCRdb's table has in-frame clones only and misses some. This sample has approximately 88,000 clones; around 74% occur once, and the top ten carry about 7%. Sequencing input: PBMCs. These receptor sequences come from a man over 45 in good health and CMV-seropositive.

The V and J genes are TRBV7-2 and TRBJ1-2; no clear D. The germline CDR1 and CDR2 sequences are SGHTA and FQGNSA. The V end lost 6 bases, the J end lost 7 bases, and 15 bases lay between the germline ends. The CDR3 is 13 amino acids. CDR3 residues: CASRPRAAFGYTF. In DNA form, the CDR3 reads TGTGCCAGCAGACCCCGCGCCGCTTTTGGCTACACCTTC. The variable domain in full, with the rest retrieved from reference TRBV7-2 and TRBJ1-2, is GAGVSQSPSNKVTEKGKDVELRCDPISGHTALYWYRQSLGQGLEFLIYFQGNSAPDKSGLPSDRFSAERTGGSVSTLTIQRTQQEDSAVYLCASRPRAAFGYTFGSGTRLTVV.

A single count supports this clone. The rearrangement uses TRBV6-4 and TRBJ1-1; possible D gene TRBD1, 5 bases. Deletions cut 7 bases from V and 2 bases from J, with 11 bases between. The CDR3 spans 13 residues. Germline CDR1 and CDR2: MRHNA and SNTAGT. The CDR3: CASKNTGNTEAFF. The CDR3 DNA reads as TGTGCCAGCAAAAACACAGGAAACACTGAAGCTTTCTTT.

The chain is built from TRBV10-3 and TRBJ2-7; a possible D gene is TRBD2 (6 bases). Germline V gives CDR1 ENHRY, CDR2 SYGVKD. V was cut by 10 bases and J by 0 bases, with 13 bases left in between. The CDR3 loop spans 13 amino acids. The CDR3 DNA sequence: TGTGCCAACCAGGACGGGAGCTCCTACGAGCAGTACTTC. Translation: CANQDGSSYEQYF.

The chain couples TRBV15 to TRBJ1-1; D perhaps matches TRBD1 (5 bases). CDR1 LNHNV and CDR2 YYDKDF come from the germline V gene (reference sequence). The CDR3 totals 15 residues. V was pared by 8 bases and J by 7 bases, with 23 bases between. The CDR3 is CATPRRQGSPREAFF. The CDR3 DNA is TGTGCCACCCCAAGGCGGCAGGGAAGCCCCCGTGAAGCTTTCTTT.

This clone has just one count. The rearrangement uses TRBV5-1 and TRBJ2-7; 7 nucleotides match TRBD1. V trimming: 3 bases; J trimming: 8 bases; junction bases outside the gene matches: 5. The CDR3 consists of 12 residues. Germline CDR1 is SGHRS and CDR2 is YFSETQ. The CDR3 coding sequence is TGCGCCAGCAGCTCCGACAGGGCCCAGCAGTACTTC. Translation: CASSSDRAQQYF. Looking up the rest from reference TRBV5-1 and TRBJ2-7 gives the full variable domain: KAGVTQTPRYLIKTRGQQVTLSCSPISGHRSVSWYQQTPGQGLQFLFEYFSETQRNKGNFPGRFSGRQFSNSRSEMNVSTLELGDSALYLCASSSDRAQQYFGPGTRLTVT.

The J gene is TRBJ2-7, the V gene TRBV7-8, with a tentative D call TRBD1 (6 bases). The germline V gene has CDR1 SGHVS and CDR2 FQNEAQ. There are 14 residues in the CDR3. The germline V and J ends were trimmed by 3 bases and 3 bases, with 12 bases remaining between them. CDR3 DNA: TGTGCCAGCAGCTTGTTGGCACAGGGCTACGAGCAGTACTTC. This translates into CASSLLAQGYEQYF.

The rearrangement links TRBV4-2 to TRBJ2-1; 9 bases agree with TRBD2. With V trimmed by 0 bases and J by 1 base, 4 bases remained unmatched. This CDR3 region has 17 residues. From germline, CDR1 is LGHNA and CDR2 YNFKEQ. The CDR3 spells CASSQDATSGSYNEQFF. The CDR3 bases are TGTGCCAGCAGCCAAGATGCCACTAGCGGGTCCTACAATGAGCAGTTCTTC.

V gene TRBV7-9 combines with J gene TRBJ2-5; TRBD2 matches at 10 bases. Losses at the gene ends were 8 bases for V and 5 bases for J; bases not matched to a gene: 8. This CDR3 has 14 residues. Per the germline V gene, CDR1 is SEHNR and CDR2 is FQNEAQ (reference sequence). The DNA for the CDR3 is TGTGCCAGCGGCCATAGCGGGGGGATGGAGACCCAGTACTTC. Encoded protein: CASGHSGGMETQYF.

This clone was seen once. The J gene is TRBJ1-1, the V gene TRBV30, with D tentatively TRBD1 (6 bases). The CDR3 runs 13 residues. V was trimmed by 4 bases and J by 2 bases, leaving 11 bases between them. The germline CDR1 and CDR2 sequences are GTSNPN and SVGIG (reference sequence). Written as DNA, the CDR3 is TGTGCCTGGACGGGACAAACTAACACTGAAGCTTTCTTT. Amino acids: CAWTGQTNTEAFF. Variable domain in full (rest from reference TRBV30 and TRBJ1-1): SQTIHQWPATLVQPVGSPLSLECTVEGTSNPNLYWYRQAAGRGLQLLFYSVGIGQISSEVPQNLSASRPQDRQFILSSKKLLLSDSGFYLCAWTGQTNTEAFFGQGTRLTVV.